The T cell receptor (beta chain) described here comes from a study of Ad26.COV2.S vaccination and SARS-CoV-2 variants. Remarks on this clone: Antigen: not known.

Study-level findings and limits: Total T cell responses, in the TCR breadth and depth analyses, may have been underestimated. Ad26.COV2.S recipients had broader spike-specific TCRs (P = 0.0014).

Measured with immunoSEQ multiplex PCR; TCRdb has only the in-frame clones, and not every one. The table shows approximately 140,000 clones, with roughly 90% occurring only once. The source was peripheral blood, collected after recovery from COVID-19. This TCR was sampled from a human donor who had recovered from COVID-19.

The CDR3 loop reads CASSPTRANVLTF. CDR3 in DNA: TGTGCCAGCAGCCCAACTAGGGCCAACGTCCTGACTTTC. The chain employs TRBV7-9 and TRBJ2-6; no definite D call. CDR3 size: 13 residues. The germline CDR1 and CDR2 sequences are SEHNR and FQNEAQ (reference sequence). With 5 bases removed from V and 5 bases from J, the gap between germline ends came to 7 bases.